Detailed here is one T cell receptor beta chain. There is no known antigen for this receptor. No per-base quality is available; no much larger clone lies one base away. Collaborating institutions collected whole blood in K2EDTA tubes following their own protocols. For TCRbeta analysis, collaborators shipped samples in one of three forms: frozen whole blood, isolated PBMCs, or DNA extracted from either of those sample types. The data derive from a study of blood T cell repertoires in COVID-19 (dated by TCRdb to the early 2020s). With respect to the entire study: Samples from collaborators originated in the United States, Italy and Spain and spanned both the acute and convalescent phases of COVID-19. The repertoires were made available in a free public database intended to serve as a resource for research on the immune response to SARS-CoV-2. A de-identified subject ID, COVID-19 status, age in years and sex were almost always included in the sample metadata. Deeply sampled blood TCRbeta repertoires from subjects exposed to, actively infected with, or recovered from COVID-19 were included in the dataset. The prospective study material was composed of cDNA or gDNA derived from T cells, B-cell-depleted T cells, or PBMCs. HLA class I and class II types, where available, came from metadata supplied by the sample provider rather than from assay-based typing. Samples came from the ongoing ImmuneRACE study (first 160 participants) plus 1,254 subjects from 6 global collaborators. Broad study findings and their caveats: Clinical and demographic metadata were provided uncurated, with the amount varying by source and participant.

TCRbeta CDR3 regions were amplified from genomic DNA using the immunoSEQ Assay, a bias-controlled multiplex PCR. The authors processed their data as follows. Within the assay, amplification of reference gene primers was used to estimate how many nucleated cells each sample contained. To quantify the absolute abundance of each unique TCRbeta CDR3 rearrangement, sequence reads were collapsed and filtered. For each sample, productive Simpson clonality was calculated by taking the square root of Simpson's diversity index across productive rearrangements. Not all clones reach the TCRdb copy of this immuneACCESS table, which keeps in-frame sequences only. Checked studies attribute under half of the gap to unresolved V genes and leave the rest unexplained. V and J calls and clone size come straight from that table; D and trimming were deduced from the DNA. The sample records under 40,000 clones, roughly 92% of which are singletons. Together, the top ten hold around 5.5% of the sample.

The junction carries 19 bases between V and J, which are trimmed by 7 bases and 3 bases respectively. The CDR3 covers 15 residues, taking in both the cysteine and the phenylalanine. Only the CDR3 DNA is retained, 45 bases long and in frame from the first base. Taken from the germline V gene, the CDR1 and CDR2 loops are SNHLY and FYNNEI. The chain joins TRBV2 to TRBJ2-7, and the D gene may be TRBD2, 7 bases matching. The sequence was collected from a human donor in a cohort sampled during active COVID-19. The specimen sequenced was peripheral blood. The nucleotides read TGTGCCAGCATTCCCTGGGAGGGGGGAGACTACGAGCAGTACTTC. This gives the protein CASIPWEGGDYEQYF.